The source of this TCR beta chain is a study of beta chain features in type 1 diabetes. This clone was seen only a few times. The antigen is unknown. cDNA synthesis used the whole RNA isolate, giving expressed TCRB sequences. Data came from immunoSEQ multiplex PCR; TCRdb stores just in-frame clones and leaves some out. The data show 250,000 to 350,000 clones, with approximately 15% seen just once and roughly 7% held by the top ten. CDR1 and CDR2 (germline): MNHNY, SVGAGI (reference sequence). The ends were cut back, 3 bases at V and 4 bases at J, with 7 bases in the middle. The CDR3 runs 13 residues. The study's findings and limits: Sampled from patients, naive, central memory and Treg TCRB repertoires appeared more similar than those sampled from healthy donors. The cDNA sequencing approach could over-represent high-TCR-expressing cells. Shorter TCRB CDR3s, moderately but significantly so, marked every one of the four CD4+ subsets in Type 1 diabetes patients.

One heparinised draw, averaging roughly 0.12 L, was taken per donor. This TCR was recovered from a man aged 25 to 40 in good health. The sequenced material came from central memory CD4+ T cells from blood. The chain recombines TRBV6-6 with TRBJ1-5; D gene unclear. For the CDR3, the DNA is TGTGCCAGCAGTTATTCCGAAAATCAGCCCCAGCATTTT. This sequence encodes CASSYSENQPQHF.